The 7 T cell receptor beta chains listed next were all sequenced from one sample in a study of blood T cell repertoires in COVID-19. Profiled with immunoSEQ multiplex PCR; TCRdb holds only in-frame clones, not every one. The data show 200,000 or so clones, under 85% seen once. What was sequenced was peripheral blood. The receptors come from a woman between 40 and 50 years old with acute or convalescent COVID-19.

The rearrangement uses TRBV5-1 and TRBJ2-2, with 7 bases matching TRBD1. CDR1 and CDR2 (germline): SGHRS, YFSETQ. The CDR3 consists of 14 residues. Trimming removed 8 bases from V and 2 bases from J; junction bases left unmatched: 6. CDR3 sequence: CASTGQSNTGELFF. The CDR3, as DNA: TGCGCCAGTACGGGACAGAGTAACACCGGGGAGCTGTTTTTT.

The rearrangement uses TRBV29-1 and TRBJ1-5; TRBD1 matches at 7 bases. Trimming at V came to 6 bases and at J to 1 base, leaving 6 bases not matched to a gene. Germline CDR1 SQVTM, CDR2 ANQGSEA. This CDR3 has 14 amino acids. The CDR3 nucleotides read TGCAGCGTCGCAGGGGGGCAGAGCAATCAGCCCCAGCATTTT. Its protein is CSVAGGQSNQPQHF.

The chain couples TRBV5-8 to TRBJ1-1; D may be TRBD1 (5 bases). Germline CDR1 is SGHTS and CDR2 is YDEGEE. Deletions cut 4 bases from V and 0 bases from J, with 13 bases between. The CDR3 sequence is 15 residues long. DNA for the CDR3: TGTGCCAGCAGCCGGAGGGGCGGAATGAACACTGAAGCTTTCTTT. Its translation: CASSRRGGMNTEAFF.

The CDR3 bases are TGTGCCAGCAGTTTTGATCGGGGGGGCTCCTATAATTCACCCCTCCACTTT. Its translation is CASSFDRGGSYNSPLHF. The chain is built from TRBV27 and TRBJ1-6, with D possibly TRBD1 on 5 matching bases. Germline lookup yields CDR1 MNHEY and CDR2 SMNVEV (reference sequence). Deletions cut 3 bases from V and 0 bases from J, with 12 bases between. The CDR3 consists of 17 residues.

This rearrangement joins TRBV2 to TRBJ2-7, with 10 bases aligning to TRBD2. Per the germline V gene, CDR1 is SNHLY and CDR2 is FYNNEI. J lost 1 base, V lost 7 bases, and 10 bases had no gene match. CDR3 length equals 16 residues. The CDR3 DNA reads TGTGCCAGCACTATGGGGGGACTAGCGTTATCCTACGAGCAGTACTTC. It codes for CASTMGGLALSYEQYF.

The chain uses TRBV5-4 and TRBJ2-3; TRBD1 matches at 7 bases. After removal of 2 bases from V and 2 bases from J, the junction contained 8 bases not matched to a gene. CDR3 length: 16 amino acids. Germline CDR1 and CDR2: SGHNT and YYREEE (reference sequence). For the CDR3, the DNA is TGTGCCAGCAGCTTAGAAGACAGGGCTACCACAGATACGCAGTATTTT. Translating gives CASSLEDRATTDTQYF.

The chain carries TRBV24-1 and TRBJ2-5; 8 bases fit TRBD2. This CDR3 has 14 residues. Germline trimming cut 10 bases from V and 5 bases from J; bases unmatched to any gene: 11. Germline V gene sequence: CDR1 KGHDR, CDR2 SFDVKD. CDR3: CATQGLEVRETQYF. CDR3 sequence (DNA): TGTGCCACACAGGGACTAGAGGTCCGGGAGACCCAGTACTTC.